Presented here are 18 T cell receptor beta chains from one specimen sequenced in a study of blood T cell repertoires in COVID-19. Profiled with immunoSEQ multiplex PCR; TCRdb holds only in-frame clones, not every one. The sample carries about 120,000 clones, 70% to 90% recorded once. The specimen was peripheral blood. Receptors were obtained from a man aged 45-65 years with acute or convalescent COVID-19.

V gene TRBV5-1 combines with J gene TRBJ1-1, with 7 positions matching TRBD1. CDR3 length: 13 amino acids. Germline V gives CDR1 SGHRS, CDR2 YFSETQ. The trim removed 4 bases at V and 3 bases at J, leaving 3 bases unmatched. For the CDR3, the DNA is TGCGCCAGCAGCCTAGACAGGGACACTGAAGCTTTCTTT. Translation gives CASSLDRDTEAFF.

This clone was seen only once. The rearrangement joins TRBV28 to TRBJ1-3; no definite D call. The V and J ends lost 2 bases and 2 bases respectively, with 25 bases between them. This CDR3 contains 20 residues. Germline V gives CDR1 MDHEN, CDR2 SYDVKM. CDR3 bases: TGTGCCAGCAGTTTACGCCATTCAGCGGGAGGGTTATTACCTGGAAACACCATATATTTT. Amino acid sequence: CASSLRHSAGGLLPGNTIYF.

This chain connects TRBV28 to TRBJ1-5; 7 positions agree with TRBD1. This CDR3 is built from 15 residues. Germline V gene data show CDR1 as MDHEN and CDR2 as SYDVKM. V lost 6 bases, J lost 3 bases, and 8 bases stayed unmatched. CDR3 sequence (DNA): TGTGCCAGCAGGCCTAGACAGGGCGACAATCAGCCCCAGCATTTT. This translates into CASRPRQGDNQPQHF.

The rearrangement uses TRBV6-5 and TRBJ1-6, with D perhaps TRBD1 (6 bases). The CDR3 runs to 15 residues. V lost 11 bases, J lost 2 bases, and 16 bases lay in between. Germline V gene lookup returns CDR1 MNHEY and CDR2 SVGAGI. The CDR3 loop reads CARYREGAYNSPLHF. CDR3 nucleotide sequence: TGTGCCCGCTACAGGGAAGGCGCCTATAATTCACCCCTCCACTTT.

The CDR3 sequence is CASSPPSNTEAFF. The CDR3 DNA reads as TGTGCCAGCAGCCCCCCTTCTAACACTGAAGCTTTCTTT. The chain employs TRBV9 and TRBJ1-1; D gene uncertain. Trimming took 4 bases from V and 2 from J, leaving 9 bases between them. The CDR3 length is 13 residues. Germline lookup yields CDR1 SGDLS and CDR2 YYNGEE.

The J gene is TRBJ2-7, the V gene TRBV28, with 9 nucleotides matching TRBD2. This CDR3 spans 15 amino acids. The junction had 10 bases not matched to a gene; V was cut back by 8 bases and J by 2 bases. CDR1 is MDHEN and CDR2 is SYDVKM in the germline V gene. The CDR3 here is CASHPGGGATYEQYF. CDR3 DNA sequence: TGTGCCAGCCATCCCGGCGGGGGGGCGACCTACGAGCAGTACTTC.

The chain uses TRBV5-1 and TRBJ1-2; maybe TRBD1 (6 bases). CDR1 SGHRS and CDR2 YFSETQ come from the germline V gene. V was shortened by 3 bases and J by 6 bases, with 12 bases between the two germline ends. The CDR3 has 13 residues. The CDR3 DNA is TGCGCCAGCAGCTCAGGGGTAAGGGATGGCTACACCTTC. Protein product: CASSSGVRDGYTF.

The rearrangement uses TRBV6-1 and TRBJ1-2, with 8 nucleotides matching TRBD1. V was clipped by 2 bases and J by 10 bases; unmatched bases: 9. Germline V CDR1 and CDR2: MNHNS, SASEGT. CDR3 length: 14 residues. The CDR3 DNA sequence: TGTGCCAGCAGTGAAACGTTGACAGGGGTGGCCTACACCTTC. Amino acids: CASSETLTGVAYTF.

In DNA form, the CDR3 reads TGTGCCAGCAGCCCTGGGACAGCGAACACCGGGGAGCTGTTTTTT. Its translation: CASSPGTANTGELFF. This chain connects TRBV11-1 to TRBJ2-2; 7 positions agree with TRBD1. The CDR3 runs to 15 residues. Trimming took 5 bases from V and 0 from J; bases not matched to a gene: 3. In germline, CDR1 is SGHAT, CDR2 FQDESV (reference sequence).

The V call is TRBV10-3, the J call TRBJ2-7, with 10 bases aligning to TRBD1. The germline gives CDR1 ENHRY, CDR2 SYGVKD. The CDR3 contains 15 residues. J was trimmed by 0 bases and V by 3 bases; bases with no gene match: 2. CDR3 DNA sequence: TGTGCCATCAGTGAAGGGGACAGGGGCTCCTACGAGCAGTACTTC. Protein: CAISEGDRGSYEQYF.

The rearrangement joins TRBV28 to TRBJ1-1, with 8 nucleotides matching TRBD1. This CDR3 has 13 amino acids. Germline trimming cut 7 bases from V and 1 base from J; bases unmatched to any gene: 2. Germline V gene lookup returns CDR1 MDHEN and CDR2 SYDVKM. The CDR3 here is CASIQGANTEAFF. The DNA for the CDR3 is TGTGCCAGCATTCAGGGGGCGAACACTGAAGCTTTCTTT.

The chain employs TRBV5-1 and TRBJ1-3; D is possibly TRBD1 (5 bases). The CDR3 consists of 15 residues. Germline CDR1 and CDR2: SGHRS and YFSETQ. Trimming left V 0 bases short and J 0 bases short, with 7 bases between. The CDR3 loop reads CASSLAQGSGNTIYF. CDR3 DNA sequence: TGCGCCAGCAGCTTGGCCCAGGGCTCTGGAAACACCATATATTTT.

The chain links TRBV28 to TRBJ2-7; 15 bases are a match to TRBD2. This CDR3 has 15 amino acids. Per the germline V gene, CDR1 is MDHEN and CDR2 is SYDVKM. V lost 5 bases to trimming and J lost 4 bases; unmatched junction nucleotides: 3. CDR3 sequence: CASSRTSGREYEQYF. For the CDR3, the DNA is TGTGCCAGCAGTCGGACTAGCGGGAGGGAGTACGAGCAGTACTTC.

This clone appeared once. The V call is TRBV2, the J call TRBJ1-2, with D possibly matching TRBD1 (5 bases). Per germline, CDR1 SNHLY and CDR2 FYNNEI. Trimming took off 5 bases at V and 4 bases at J, with 17 bases between the two ends. CDR3 size: 15 residues. The DNA of the CDR3 is TGTGCCAGCAGTTCCAGGCGGGGGTACGGCTATGGCTACACCTTC. Its translation: CASSSRRGYGYGYTF.

V is TRBV5-1 and J is TRBJ1-1, with TRBD1 matching 7 bases. The ends lost 3 bases at V and 5 bases at J; junction bases unmatched: 4. This CDR3 has 13 amino acids. Germline CDR1 reads SGHRS; CDR2 reads YFSETQ. The CDR3 region is CASSYSGGTEAFF. The CDR3 region has the DNA TGCGCCAGCAGCTACTCAGGGGGAACTGAAGCTTTCTTT.

The chain combines TRBV7-9 with TRBJ1-3, with D unresolved. V was trimmed by 3 bases and J by 0 bases, leaving 15 bases between them. The CDR3 totals 17 residues. CDR1 is SEHNR and CDR2 is FQNEAQ in the germline V gene (reference sequence). Written as DNA, the CDR3 is TGTGCCAGCAGCTTCTGGTCGCGGCTGATCTCTGGAAACACCATATATTTT. Amino acids: CASSFWSRLISGNTIYF.

V gene TRBV9 combines with J gene TRBJ1-2; D might be TRBD1 (6 bases). Germline loops: CDR1 SGDLS, CDR2 YYNGEE. The V and J ends lost 8 bases and 2 bases respectively, with 10 bases between them. This CDR3 is built from 12 residues. CDR3 sequence (DNA): TGTGCCAGTGGGACATTAAACTATGGCTACACCTTC. Its protein is CASGTLNYGYTF.

V usage is TRBV11-2 and J usage is TRBJ1-2; D is unresolved. Germline CDR1 reads SGHAT; CDR2 reads FQNNGV. V lost 5 bases, J lost 4 bases, and 17 bases lay in between. The CDR3 sequence is 15 residues long. The DNA of the CDR3 is TGTGCCAGCAGCCGGACCGGGAGGCGAACCTATGGCTACACCTTC. It codes for CASSRTGRRTYGYTF.